This TCR beta chain is from a study of blood T cells in healthy people across ages. For the study at large: Through template switching, about one barcoded beta molecule was captured per two T cells, as measured in model experiments. Points from the study as a whole: Those diversity estimates obtained from one million T cells were thought to be underestimates. Roughly linear age-related decline in beta diversity appeared, significant by age about 37.

Together with a sample-barcoded 5' primer, a J-beta primer mix was included in a second PCR lasting roughly 6 to 12 cycles. TCRdb re-analysed the 5' RACE reads in MiXCR, keeping a single row per CDR3 protein. Of around 990,000 distinct CDR3 sequences listed, 35% to 40% are singletons. This clonotype was seen only a few times. The antigen is unknown. Trimming pared 9 bases from V and 4 bases from J, leaving 21 bases between. The CDR3 is 15 residues long. Sequenced material: blood. This TCR was recovered from a man younger than 35 in good health. This chain links TRBV12-3 or TRBV12-4 with TRBJ1-2; D remains ambiguous. CDR3 DNA sequence: TGTGCCAGTAGCCTTTCTGGTCTACACCTCTATGGCTACACCTTC. It is translated as CASSLSGLHLYGYTF.